Shown below are 15 T cell receptor beta chains from a single sample sequenced in a study of blood T cell repertoires in COVID-19. Generated by immunoSEQ multiplex PCR, the TCRdb table keeps only in-frame clones and is missing some. The repertoire holds some 140,000 clones, with roughly 82% as singletons. The sequenced sample consisted of peripheral blood. Receptors were obtained from a man of 80 years or more with acute or convalescent COVID-19.

This clone is a singleton in its sample. The V and J genes are TRBV5-6 and TRBJ1-1; 9 bases align to TRBD1. This CDR3 is 15 amino acids long. The junction had 11 bases not matched to a gene; V was cut back by 6 bases and J by 5 bases. Germline V CDR1 and CDR2: SGHDT, YYEEEE. The CDR3, as DNA: TGTGCCAGCATCCCCGGGACAGGGCGAGGGACTGAAGCTTTCTTT. This encodes CASIPGTGRGTEAFF.

This clone was found once. This chain connects TRBV27 to TRBJ1-2; D possibly corresponds to TRBD1 (6 bases). Trimming pared 9 bases from V and 8 bases from J, leaving 28 bases between. CDR1 and CDR2 (germline): MNHEY, SMNVEV (reference sequence). The CDR3 contains 16 residues. CDR3 sequence (DNA): TGTGCCAGTACAGACTCTTACGGGAGGGGGTCGGTAGGCTACACCTTC. Translating it yields CASTDSYGRGSVGYTF.

This clone is a singleton in its sample. This rearrangement joins TRBV7-3 to TRBJ1-1, with D perhaps matching TRBD1 (5 bases). The CDR3 spans 13 residues. The V and J ends lost 3 bases and 4 bases respectively, with 9 bases between them. Per the germline V gene, CDR1 is SGHTA and CDR2 is FQGTGA. CDR3 loop: CASSLGGSTEAFF. The CDR3 DNA reads TGTGCCAGCAGCTTGGGGGGATCCACTGAAGCTTTCTTT.

As to this clone: Other DNA sequences in the sample encode the same CDR3. This sequence joins TRBV7-2 and TRBJ2-5; D is undetermined. The CDR3 covers 13 residues. Germline loops: CDR1 SGHTA, CDR2 FQGNSA. V was shortened by 5 bases and J by 3 bases, with 10 bases between the two germline ends. The CDR3 nucleotides are TGTGCCAGCAGCCCCGGCAGGAAAGAGACCCAGTACTTC. It codes for CASSPGRKETQYF.

The rearrangement uses TRBV7-2 and TRBJ1-5; D is ambiguous. This CDR3 contains 15 residues. V shed 5 bases and J shed 7 bases, with 18 bases lying between them. Germline V gives CDR1 SGHTA, CDR2 FQGNSA. The CDR3 loop is CASSPATRQGQPQHF. The CDR3, as DNA: TGTGCCAGCAGCCCCGCGACGAGACAAGGACAGCCCCAGCATTTT.

CDR3 in amino acids: CASSIRQGRNGYTF. The CDR3 DNA follows: TGTGCCAGTAGTATACGACAGGGCAGGAATGGCTACACCTTC. The rearrangement joins TRBV19 to TRBJ1-2; 7 nucleotides match TRBD1. V trimming: 2 bases; J trimming: 6 bases; junction bases outside the gene matches: 6. The CDR3 covers 14 residues. Germline CDR1 and CDR2: LNHDA and SQIVND (reference sequence).

As concerns this clone: Other DNA sequences in this sample translate to the same CDR3. The chain has TRBV6-1 and TRBJ1-5; D uncertain. The germline gives CDR1 MNHNS, CDR2 SASEGT. The V end lost 2 bases, the J end lost 2 bases, and 4 bases lay between the germline ends. There are 13 residues in the CDR3. In nucleotides, the CDR3 is TGTGCCAGCAGTGAAACAGGCAATCAGCCCCAGCATTTT. Translating it yields CASSETGNQPQHF.

The chain carries TRBV18 and TRBJ1-2; 8 positions match TRBD1. V was pared by 3 bases and J by 4 bases, with 1 base of the junction left unmatched. Germline V lookup: CDR1 KGHSH, CDR2 LQKENI. The CDR3 runs 13 residues. The CDR3 is CASSPDRGYGYTF. CDR3 in DNA: TGTGCCAGCTCACCCGACAGGGGCTATGGCTACACCTTC.

The chain uses TRBV6-1 and TRBJ1-3; TRBD1 matches at 9 bases. This CDR3 comprises 16 residues. After removal of 2 bases from V and 4 bases from J, the junction contained 6 bases not matched to a gene. Per germline, CDR1 MNHNS and CDR2 SASEGT. CDR3 in DNA: TGTGCCAGCAGTGAAACTAGGACAGGGGACGGAAACACCATATATTTT. Translating gives CASSETRTGDGNTIYF.

Only one count was recorded for this clone. The chain has TRBV29-1 and TRBJ2-2, with 8 bases matching TRBD2. This CDR3 has 15 residues. Germline V gene lookup returns CDR1 SQVTM and CDR2 ANQGSEA. V lost 8 bases to trimming and J lost 5 bases; unmatched junction nucleotides: 13. The CDR3 sequence: CSWRGSGAGTGELFF. DNA for the CDR3: TGCAGCTGGCGGGGTAGCGGGGCGGGTACCGGGGAGCTGTTTTTT.

This chain connects TRBV7-2 to TRBJ2-1, with D perhaps TRBD1 (6 bases). The CDR3 sequence is 13 residues long. Germline V gives CDR1 SGHTA, CDR2 FQGNSA. V shed 6 bases and J shed 8 bases, with 14 bases lying between them. CDR3 DNA: TGTGCCAGCAGTTCAGGACAGCGCGATGAGCAGTTCTTC. This gives the protein CASSSGQRDEQFF.

The gene calls are TRBV7-6 and TRBJ1-2, with D unresolved. The length of the CDR3 is 17 residues. V lost 6 bases and J 11 bases, leaving 31 bases between the germline ends. From germline, CDR1 is SGHVS and CDR2 FNYEAQ. The CDR3 sequence is CASSPPSSRNPPPGYTF. The CDR3 region has the DNA TGTGCCAGCAGTCCTCCATCCTCGCGGAATCCCCCCCCTGGTTACACCTTC.

The chain combines TRBV7-2 with TRBJ2-4, with TRBD1 matching over 10 bases. The V gene's germline CDR1 is SGHTA and CDR2 FQGNSA. CDR3 length: 14 residues. The V gene end was trimmed by 5 bases and the J gene end by 15 bases; junction bases not matched to a gene: 13. CDR3: CASSLGTGDEVSYF. CDR3 DNA sequence: TGTGCCAGCAGCCTAGGGACAGGGGACGAAGTGTCGTACTTC.

The chain couples TRBV11-1 to TRBJ1-1, with no clear D. CDR1 and CDR2 from the germline V gene are SGHAT and FQDESV (reference sequence). The CDR3 is 14 amino acids. V was pared by 5 bases and J by 4 bases, with 14 bases between. Written as DNA, the CDR3 is TGTGCCAGCAGCGTGCTAAGAGCGGGCACTGAAGCTTTCTTT. Its translation: CASSVLRAGTEAFF.

The CDR3 DNA reads as TGTGCCAGCTCACCAGAAGTTAGAGGCGAGCAGTACTTC. It encodes CASSPEVRGEQYF. The rearrangement links TRBV18 to TRBJ2-7; D call uncertain. V shed 2 bases and J shed 6 bases, with 11 bases lying between them. Germline CDR1 and CDR2: KGHSH and LQKENI. The CDR3 contains 13 residues. Looking up the rest from reference TRBV18 and TRBJ2-7 gives the full variable domain: NAGVMQNPRHLVRRRGQEARLRCSPMKGHSHVYWYRQLPEEGLKFMVYLQKENIIDESGMPKERFSAEFPKEGPSILRIQQVVRGDSAAYFCASSPEVRGEQYFGPGTRLTVT.